This T cell receptor (beta chain) was observed in a study of shared T cell receptors in the human thymus. Using immunoSEQ multiplex PCR, the repertoire was profiled, and TCRdb retains in-frame clones only, with some absent. Here the sample spans 500,000 to 550,000 clones, 70% to 80% being singletons. The CDR3 has 14 amino acids. With V trimmed by 6 bases and J by 2 bases, 3 bases remained unmatched. Germline V gives CDR1 MNHEY, CDR2 SMNVEV (reference sequence). These sequences were also reported in another study, on human thymus T cells.

V is TRBV27 and J is TRBJ2-7, with 11 bases fitting TRBD2. This sequence originates from a boy younger than two with a congenital heart defect. The sequencing input was thymocytes. The CDR3 DNA follows: TGTGCCAGCAGGACTAGCGGGGCCACCTACGAGCAGTACTTC. It yields the protein CASRTSGATYEQYF.